Listed here are 21 T cell receptor beta chains from one sample, sequenced in a study of blood T cell repertoires in COVID-19. Profiling relied on immunoSEQ multiplex PCR, and the TCRdb table lists in-frame clones only, not all of them. The data show 90,000 to 120,000 clones, 87% seen once. The sample taken for sequencing was peripheral blood. The receptors were sampled from a man aged 45-65 years with acute or convalescent COVID-19.

This clone was detected only once. V usage is TRBV29-1 and J usage is TRBJ2-7; 8 bases align to TRBD1. Germline trimming cut 5 bases from V and 3 bases from J; bases unmatched to any gene: 3. Per the germline V gene, CDR1 is SQVTM and CDR2 is ANQGSEA. The CDR3 consists of 12 residues. In DNA, the CDR3 is TGCAGCGTTAAGACAGGGGTCTACGAGCAGTACTTC. The encoded protein is CSVKTGVYEQYF.

In its sample, this clone was seen a few times. The chain joins TRBV6-6 to TRBJ2-7; D is unresolved. Trimming pared 6 bases from V and 0 bases from J, leaving 6 bases between. CDR3 length equals 12 residues. The germline V gene has CDR1 MNHNY and CDR2 SVGAGI (reference sequence). The CDR3 spells CASSHSSYEQYF. For the CDR3, the DNA is TGTGCCAGCAGCCACAGCTCCTACGAGCAGTACTTC.

The CDR3 region is CATSSRTSGGTGELFF. The CDR3 bases are TGTGCCACCAGCTCTCGGACTAGCGGGGGCACCGGGGAGCTGTTTTTT. The gene calls are TRBV15 and TRBJ2-2; 13 nucleotides align to TRBD2. This CDR3 has 16 amino acids. The germline gives CDR1 LNHNV, CDR2 YYDKDF (reference sequence). Trimming cost V 5 bases and J 4 bases; bases outside gene matches: 4.

The rearrangement uses TRBV7-9 and TRBJ1-3; D unresolved. The CDR3 is made up of 16 amino acids. V was trimmed by 5 bases and J by 0 bases, leaving 14 bases between them. Germline V gene data show CDR1 as SEHNR and CDR2 as FQNEAQ (reference sequence). The CDR3 loop is CASSNPQSPSGNTIYF. The CDR3 DNA reads TGTGCCAGCAGCAACCCTCAAAGCCCCTCTGGAAACACCATATATTTT.

This chain links TRBV5-1 with TRBJ1-5, with D unclear. This CDR3 is 15 amino acids long. Trimming cost V 1 base and J 3 bases, with 11 bases left between them. CDR1 is SGHRS and CDR2 is YFSETQ in the germline V gene. The DNA for the CDR3 is TGCGCCAGCAGCTTGACGGGAGAGAACAATCAGCCCCAGCATTTT. Translated, it gives CASSLTGENNQPQHF.

This clone was seen a single time. The chain recombines TRBV12-3 or TRBV12-4 with TRBJ2-7; maybe TRBD1 (5 bases). The CDR3 is 13 residues long. The V and J ends lost 1 base and 2 bases respectively, with 6 bases between them. The CDR3 DNA sequence: TGTGCCAGCAGTTTAGGGACAACCTACGAGCAGTACTTC. As protein: CASSLGTTYEQYF.

V is TRBV6-5 and J is TRBJ2-3; 7 bases align to TRBD2. The CDR3 is made up of 14 amino acids. With V trimmed by 5 bases and J by 2 bases, 4 bases remained unmatched. CDR1 is MNHEY and CDR2 is SVGAGI in the germline V gene. The CDR3 region is CASSPREFTDTQYF. The CDR3 DNA sequence: TGTGCCAGCAGTCCGCGGGAGTTCACAGATACGCAGTATTTT.

This clone has more than one count but fewer than ten. This chain links TRBV5-5 with TRBJ1-5; D gene uncertain. V was trimmed by 0 bases and J by 4 bases, leaving 8 bases between them. Germline V gene sequence: CDR1 SGHKS, CDR2 YYEKEE (reference sequence). CDR3 size: 14 residues. The CDR3 coding sequence is TGTGCCAGCAGCTTGGGGGCCCCGAATCAGCCCCAGCATTTT. Translating it yields CASSLGAPNQPQHF.

V usage is TRBV10-3 and J usage is TRBJ1-1; possibly TRBD1 for D (6 bases). The CDR3 covers 12 residues. Trimming removed 10 bases from V and 6 bases from J, with 15 bases in between. Germline assignment: CDR1 ENHRY and CDR2 SYGVKD. This CDR3 is CATATGTPEAFF. In DNA, the CDR3 is TGTGCCACCGCTACAGGGACCCCTGAAGCTTTCTTT.

This clone was observed many times. Different DNA sequences within this sample yield the same CDR3. This sequence joins TRBV29-1 and TRBJ1-1; TRBD1 agrees at 8 bases. Germline assignment: CDR1 SQVTM and CDR2 ANQGSEA. This CDR3 is built from 13 residues. Trimming removed 3 bases from V and 3 bases from J; junction bases left unmatched: 3. The CDR3 DNA reads TGCAGCGTTGACGAGACAGGGGACACTGAAGCTTTCTTT. It encodes CSVDETGDTEAFF. The full variable domain, completed using reference TRBV29-1 and TRBJ1-1, is SAVISQKPSRDICQRGTSLTIQCQVDSQVTMMFWYRQQPGQSLTLIATANQGSEATYESGFVIDKFPISRPNLTFSTLTVSNMSPEDSSIYLCSVDETGDTEAFFGQGTRLTVV.

This clone was seen only a few times. This rearrangement joins TRBV6-5 to TRBJ1-6; D unclear. There are 14 residues in the CDR3. The V end was cut by 4 bases, the J end by 6 bases, with 10 bases between. Per germline, CDR1 MNHEY and CDR2 SVGAGI. CDR3 DNA: TGTGCCAGCAGTTCGCGGGAGGGTAATTCACCCCTCCACTTT. It encodes CASSSREGNSPLHF.

This chain links TRBV7-2 with TRBJ1-1; D unresolved. The V end was cut by 6 bases, the J end by 0 bases, with 8 bases between. Germline V gene data show CDR1 as SGHTA and CDR2 as FQGNSA. This CDR3 is built from 13 residues. CDR3 amino acids: CASRTNMNTEAFF. The CDR3 DNA follows: TGTGCCAGCAGAACGAACATGAACACTGAAGCTTTCTTT.

The chain is built from TRBV5-1 and TRBJ2-7; the D gene is possibly TRBD2 (6 bases). This CDR3 contains 16 residues. Germline CDR1 SGHRS, CDR2 YFSETQ. Trimming shortened V by 0 bases and J by 3 bases, and 16 bases separated the two germline ends. This CDR3 is CASSLGAGTDYYEQYF. The CDR3 DNA reads TGCGCCAGCAGCTTGGGGGCCGGGACGGACTACTACGAGCAGTACTTC.

V is TRBV7-7 and J is TRBJ2-1; D gene ambiguous. This CDR3 is built from 16 residues. Germline V CDR1 and CDR2: SSHAT, FNYEAQ (reference sequence). V gave up 5 bases and J gave up 0 bases, with 14 bases separating them. The CDR3 sequence: CASSPTYESSYNEQFF. CDR3 sequence (DNA): TGTGCCAGCAGCCCGACTTATGAGAGCTCCTACAATGAGCAGTTCTTC.

The V call is TRBV6-6, the J call TRBJ2-7, with 7 nucleotides matching TRBD2. In germline, CDR1 is MNHNY, CDR2 SVGAGI (reference sequence). The CDR3 length is 14 residues. The V and J ends lost 2 bases and 5 bases, in that order; junction bases with no gene match: 6. CDR3 residues: CASSYGGGYDEQYF. The CDR3 nucleotides read TGTGCCAGCAGTTACGGCGGGGGTTACGACGAGCAGTACTTC.

The chain combines TRBV24-1 with TRBJ1-2; 11 nucleotides match TRBD1. There are 13 residues in the CDR3. V shed 5 bases and J 10 bases; nucleotides not matched to a gene: 5. CDR1 is KGHDR and CDR2 is SFDVKD in the germline V gene. As DNA, the CDR3 is TGTGCCACCAGTGCCGGGACAGGGGGAGTCTACACCTTC. Translated: CATSAGTGGVYTF.

The chain's CDR3 is CASSQGYPSVAGVVETQYF. In nucleotides, the CDR3 is TGTGCCAGCAGCCAAGGGTATCCGAGCGTAGCGGGAGTAGTTGAGACCCAGTACTTC. The chain couples TRBV4-2 to TRBJ2-5; 9 nucleotides match TRBD2. CDR3 length equals 19 residues. Germline V gives CDR1 LGHNA, CDR2 YNFKEQ. The J segment lost 5 bases and the V segment lost 1 base, leaving 17 bases of the junction unmatched.

V gene TRBV11-2 combines with J gene TRBJ1-1; 8 bases map to TRBD1. There are 16 residues in the CDR3. Per the germline V gene, CDR1 is SGHAT and CDR2 is FQNNGV. The V segment lost 5 bases and the J segment 1 base; nucleotides outside the gene matches: 9. DNA for the CDR3: TGTGCCAGCAGCCCAACTCTCGGACAGGGGAACACTGAAGCTTTCTTT. This codes for CASSPTLGQGNTEAFF.

The chain carries TRBV11-1 and TRBJ2-7; TRBD1 matches at 8 bases. Germline V gene data show CDR1 as SGHAT and CDR2 as FQDESV (reference sequence). This CDR3 has 16 amino acids. V lost 5 bases, J lost 6 bases, and 15 bases stayed unmatched. The CDR3 loop is CASSPKTTGVFAEQYF. CDR3 in DNA: TGTGCCAGCAGCCCCAAAACGACAGGGGTTTTTGCCGAGCAGTACTTC.

The V gene is TRBV4-2, the J gene TRBJ2-6, with 10 bases matching TRBD1. This CDR3 has 19 residues. J was trimmed by 3 bases and V by 0 bases; bases with no gene match: 8. The V gene's germline CDR1 is LGHNA and CDR2 YNFKEQ. The CDR3 reads CASSQDLGTGDFGANVLTF. The DNA of the CDR3 is TGTGCCAGCAGCCAAGATCTGGGGACAGGGGATTTTGGGGCCAACGTCCTGACTTTC.

CDR3 region: CASSRGGTNTEAFF. Here the CDR3 DNA reads TGTGCCAGCAGCCGTGGGGGGACGAACACTGAAGCTTTCTTT. The genes are TRBV5-4 and TRBJ1-1; D is possibly TRBD1 (5 bases). V lost 4 bases and J 1 base, leaving 11 bases between the germline ends. The CDR3 runs 14 residues. The germline gives CDR1 SGHNT, CDR2 YYREEE (reference sequence).